This entry lists 21 T cell receptor beta chains sequenced from one sample in a study of blood T cell repertoires in COVID-19 (TCRdb year 2020). Library creation used the immunoSEQ multiplex PCR assay. TCRdb took over this immuneACCESS table, retaining in-frame rearrangements with V and J assigned. Such tables are incomplete; in checked studies, under half of the missing clones stem from an unresolved V gene, and the remainder is unexplained. The sample data list a few hundred thousand clones, and around 89% of these were observed just once. The biggest ten clones account for roughly 2% of the sample. Sequenced sample: PBMCs or T cells enriched from blood (not recorded which). The origin of the receptors is a woman aged 60-70 years in a cohort exposed to, infected with or recovered from COVID-19 (not recorded which).

This chain connects TRBV5-1 to TRBJ2-7; a weak D match, TRBD1 (6 bases). The V end was cut by 7 bases, the J end by 4 bases, with 12 bases between. The germline V gene encodes CDR1 SGHRS and CDR2 YFSETQ. CDR3 length equals 12 residues. The CDR3: CASGLQGYEQYF. The DNA for the CDR3 is TGCGCCAGCGGCCTACAGGGTTACGAGCAGTACTTC.

The rearrangement links TRBV5-1 to TRBJ2-1, with D perhaps matching TRBD2 (6 bases). Germline values: CDR1 SGHRS, CDR2 YFSETQ. CDR3 size: 14 residues. V dropped 4 bases and J dropped 10 bases, with 18 bases sitting between them. The CDR3, as DNA: TGCGCCAGCAGCCCGGGGACTCAACGTACCGAGCAGTTCTTC. It encodes CASSPGTQRTEQFF.

The J gene is TRBJ1-5, the V gene TRBV24-1; D not certain. V lost 4 bases and J 3 bases, leaving 12 bases between the germline ends. Germline CDR1 KGHDR, CDR2 SFDVKD. The CDR3 covers 15 residues. The CDR3 reads CATSEKGALNQPQHF. CDR3 in DNA: TGTGCCACCAGTGAAAAAGGAGCTCTCAATCAGCCCCAGCATTTT.

This clone was detected once. The V call is TRBV28, the J call TRBJ2-7; 7 bases agree with TRBD1. The V gene's germline CDR1 is MDHEN and CDR2 SYDVKM. With 3 bases clipped from V and 3 bases from J, the junction kept 5 bases outside the gene matches. This CDR3 is built from 14 residues. The CDR3 sequence is CASSFRDRNYEQYF. For the CDR3, the DNA is TGTGCCAGCAGTTTTAGGGACAGAAACTACGAGCAGTACTTC.

This chain links TRBV27 with TRBJ2-1; D possibly corresponds to TRBD2 (6 bases). The CDR3 has 15 amino acids. Trimming pared 1 base from V and 8 bases from J, leaving 15 bases between. Germline CDR1 and CDR2: MNHEY and SMNVEV (reference sequence). CDR3 nucleotide sequence: TGTGCCAGCAGTTTATGGGACTCCTCCGGGGATGAGCAGTTCTTC. This translates into CASSLWDSSGDEQFF.

This sequence joins TRBV4-1 and TRBJ1-1; possibly TRBD1 for D (6 bases). With 1 base removed from V and 1 base from J, the gap between germline ends came to 10 bases. CDR3 size: 15 residues. Per germline, CDR1 MGHRA and CDR2 YSYEKL. The CDR3 sequence is CASSQGDRPNTEAFF. In nucleotides, the CDR3 is TGCGCCAGCAGCCAAGGCGACAGGCCGAACACTGAAGCTTTCTTT.

Regarding this clone: A read error may produce the germline difference seen at one junction end. The V call is TRBV27, the J call TRBJ2-1; tentative D call: TRBD2 (5 bases). Germline CDR1 is MNHEY and CDR2 is SMNVEV (reference sequence). The CDR3 has 14 residues. CDR3: CASRTTRTFNEQFF. The CDR3 nucleotides read TGTGCCAGCAGAACCACAAGGACTTTCAATGAACAGTTCTTC.

As to this clone: One end of the junction varies from germline; a read error may be responsible. This chain uses TRBV7-9 with TRBJ2-1, with 11 bases matching TRBD2. This CDR3 is built from 15 residues. Looked up from germline, CDR1 is SEHNR and CDR2 is FQNEAQ (reference sequence). CDR3 sequence reads: CASSYSGRAIDEQFF. CDR3 coding DNA: TGTGCTAGCAGCTATAGCGGGAGGGCCATAGATGAGCAGTTCTTC.

CDR3 sequence (DNA): TGTGCCAGCAGCTTAAACCTAGGGGCTAGCGGGAGCAATGAGCAGTTCTTC. This gives the protein CASSLNLGASGSNEQFF. This chain connects TRBV7-8 to TRBJ2-1; 10 bases map to TRBD2. The CDR3 spans 17 residues. V shed 2 bases, J shed 6 bases, and the junction held 10 bases outside the gene matches. Germline lookup yields CDR1 SGHVS and CDR2 FQNEAQ.

The rearrangement links TRBV2 to TRBJ1-5, with TRBD1 as a possible D gene (6 bases). The CDR3 runs to 13 residues. Trimming removed 6 bases at V and 4 bases at J, with 10 bases between. Germline CDR1 is SNHLY and CDR2 is FYNNEI. CDR3 nucleotide sequence: TGTGCCAGCAGCGGGGACACGAATCAGCCCCAGCATTTT. This translates into CASSGDTNQPQHF.

The chain joins TRBV7-2 to TRBJ2-1; 8 bases line up with TRBD2. The CDR3 runs 13 residues. V dropped 10 bases and J dropped 10; count of bases not matched to a gene: 12. Germline V lookup: CDR1 SGHTA, CDR2 FQGNSA. CDR3 sequence (DNA): TGTGCCATTACCGGGACTAGATTCCTCGAGCAGTTCTTC. It specifies CAITGTRFLEQFF.

The V call is TRBV19, the J call TRBJ2-3; possible D gene TRBD1, 6 bases. The CDR3 totals 14 residues. The germline CDR1 and CDR2 sequences are LNHDA and SQIVND (reference sequence). With 6 bases removed from V and 4 bases from J, the gap between germline ends came to 14 bases. CDR3 amino acids: CASSQSNRADTQYF. As DNA, the CDR3 is TGTGCCAGTAGCCAATCGAACAGGGCAGATACGCAGTATTTT.

This clone was seen a handful of times. The rearrangement joins TRBV4-3 to TRBJ2-1; possibly TRBD2 for D (5 bases). With 1 base removed from V and 7 bases from J, the gap between germline ends came to 11 bases. This CDR3 has 14 amino acids. The germline CDR1 and CDR2 sequences are LGHNA and YSLEER. The CDR3, as DNA: TGCGCCAGCAGCCAAGGGTGGGAGAGGAATGAGCAGTTCTTC. Protein sequence: CASSQGWERNEQFF.

The genes are TRBV9 and TRBJ1-1, with unresolved D. The germline CDR1 and CDR2 sequences are SGDLS and YYNGEE. CDR3 size: 15 residues. V dropped 0 bases and J dropped 6 bases, with 15 bases sitting between them. The CDR3 DNA sequence: TGTGCCAGCAGCGTAGGGATTATCGAGGGTGCTGAAGCTTTCTTT. It specifies CASSVGIIEGAEAFF. Combining the CDR3 with reference TRBV9 and TRBJ1-1 gives the whole variable domain DSGVTQTPKHLITATGQRVTLRCSPRSGDLSVYWYQQSLDQGLQFLIQYYNGEERAKGNILERFSAQQFPDLHSELNLSSLELGDSALYFCASSVGIIEGAEAFFGQGTRLTVV.

The gene calls are TRBV12-2 and TRBJ1-1; the DNA was not used to check the table's D call, TRBD1. TRBV12-2 is marked as a pseudogene. The CDR3 consists of 14 residues. The CDR3 sequence: CASRFAGIDAGAFF. As DNA, the CDR3 is TGTGCAAGTCGCTTTGCAGGGATTGATGCTGGAGCTTTCTTT.

The rearrangement joins TRBV12-5 to TRBJ2-1; possibly TRBD1 for D (5 bases). CDR1 and CDR2 from the germline V gene are LGHNT and FRNRAP. V was cut by 2 bases and J by 8 bases, with 7 bases left in between. The CDR3 has 12 amino acids. The CDR3 DNA is TGTGCTAGTGGTTTGTCAGGGCATGAGCAGTTCTTC. Translation gives CASGLSGHEQFF. The full variable domain, rest sourced from reference TRBV12-5 and TRBJ2-1, is DARVTQTPRHKVTEMGQEVTMRCQPILGHNTVFWYRQTMMQGLELLAYFRNRAPLDDSGMPKDRFSAEMPDATLATLKIQPSEPRDSAVYFCASGLSGHEQFFGPGTRLTVL.

The sample holds one count of this clone. The chain recombines TRBV9 with TRBJ2-5; D is ambiguous. V was clipped by 4 bases and J by 4 bases, with 17 bases between them. There are 15 residues in the CDR3. CDR1 SGDLS and CDR2 YYNGEE come from the germline V gene. The CDR3: CASSPRFFHGETQYF. For the CDR3, the DNA is TGTGCCAGCAGCCCCCGGTTCTTTCACGGAGAGACCCAGTACTTC.

The V call is TRBV28, the J call TRBJ1-2, with D perhaps TRBD1 (5 bases). Germline CDR1 MDHEN, CDR2 SYDVKM. Between the trimmed V and J ends, which lost 3 bases and 4 bases, there was a span of 12 bases. This CDR3 is built from 14 residues. CDR3 sequence reads: CASSLGRGFYGYTF. The CDR3 coding sequence is TGTGCCAGCAGTTTGGGGAGGGGTTTCTATGGCTACACCTTC.

The chain combines TRBV10-1 with TRBJ1-1; 7 bases map to TRBD1. There are 13 residues in the CDR3. Trimming removed 9 bases from V and 6 bases from J; junction bases left unmatched: 10. The V gene's germline CDR1 is WNHNN and CDR2 SYGVQD (reference sequence). The CDR3 here is CASSQGGSPEAFF. As DNA, the CDR3 is TGCGCCAGTTCGCAGGGGGGATCTCCTGAAGCTTTCTTT.

The rearrangement uses TRBV28 and TRBJ2-5; 7 positions agree with TRBD2. The CDR3 length is 17 residues. After removal of 2 bases from V and 3 bases from J, the junction contained 12 bases not matched to a gene. Germline CDR1 is MDHEN and CDR2 is SYDVKM. The CDR3 is CASSLRSDGRREETQYF. In nucleotides, the CDR3 is TGTGCCAGCAGTTTAAGGTCGGACGGGAGGAGGGAAGAGACCCAGTACTTC.

The chain employs TRBV7-8 and TRBJ2-1; 10 bases align to TRBD2. The CDR3 totals 15 residues. V shed 3 bases, J shed 4 bases, and the junction held 3 bases outside the gene matches. From germline, CDR1 is SGHVS and CDR2 FQNEAQ. In DNA form, the CDR3 reads TGTGCCAGCAGCTTCCGGACTAGCGGTTACAATGAGCAGTTCTTC. Translating gives CASSFRTSGYNEQFF. The entire variable domain, with the rest obtained from reference TRBV7-8 and TRBJ2-1, is as follows: GAGVSQSPRYKVAKRGQDVALRCDPISGHVSLFWYQQALGQGPEFLTYFQNEAQLDKSGLPSDRFFAERPEGSVSTLKIQRTQQEDSAVYLCASSFRTSGYNEQFFGPGTRLTVL.